The 10 T cell receptor beta chains in this list originate from one sample, sequenced in a study of shared clonotypes between healthy human individuals. The table came from immunoSEQ multiplex PCR; TCRdb's copy has only in-frame clones and leaves some out. The top ten clones hold 1% to 1.5% of a sample with 1,500,000 or so clones, roughly 95% of them seen once. Sequencing was performed on naive CD4+ T cells sorted from blood. Documented subset: CD45RA+ positively selected. The receptors were sampled from a man aged 30-40 years in good health.

J is TRBJ2-1 and V is TRBV7-8; D possibly corresponds to TRBD2 (6 bases). The CDR3 is 16 residues long. Germline values: CDR1 SGHVS, CDR2 FQNEAQ. The V end lost 4 bases, the J end lost 3 bases, and 16 bases lay between the germline ends. CDR3 loop: CASSSPRRAFYNEQFF. In DNA form, the CDR3 reads TGTGCCAGCAGCTCACCCCGGAGGGCCTTCTACAATGAGCAGTTCTTC.

The chain carries TRBV19 and TRBJ1-5, with D maybe TRBD1 (5 bases). The CDR3 length is 16 residues. Per germline, CDR1 LNHDA and CDR2 SQIVND (reference sequence). V lost 5 bases and J lost 0, with 14 bases in between. Written as DNA, the CDR3 is TGTGCCAGTAGTTTCGGGACCGCTTATAGCAATCAGCCCCAGCATTTT. Amino acid sequence: CASSFGTAYSNQPQHF. Supplemented by reference TRBV19 and TRBJ1-5, the full variable domain reads DGGITQSPKYLFRKEGQNVTLSCEQNLNHDAMYWYRQDPGQGLRLIYYSQIVNDFQKGDIAEGYSVSREKKESFPLTVTSAQKNPTAFYLCASSFGTAYSNQPQHFGDGTRLSIL.

Remarks on this clone: The sample holds other DNA sequences that translate to the same CDR3. This chain connects TRBV9 to TRBJ1-5; D perhaps matches TRBD1 (6 bases). The germline V gene has CDR1 SGDLS and CDR2 YYNGEE. The CDR3 has 14 amino acids. Trimming removed 3 bases at V and 0 bases at J, with 7 bases between. The CDR3 reads CASSAGASNQPQHF. The CDR3, as DNA: TGTGCCAGCAGCGCAGGGGCTAGCAATCAGCCCCAGCATTTT.

The chain carries TRBV5-4 and TRBJ2-1; 10 positions match TRBD2. Germline CDR1 and CDR2: SGHNT and YYREEE (reference sequence). This CDR3 is 16 amino acids long. The ends lost 5 bases at V and 7 bases at J; junction bases unmatched: 12. The CDR3 nucleotides read TGTGCCAGCAGTCCGAAAGCGGGAGGGCCTGTTAATGAGCAGTTCTTC. Amino acid sequence: CASSPKAGGPVNEQFF.

The V and J genes are TRBV27 and TRBJ2-7, with a tentative D call TRBD1 (6 bases). The CDR3 has 15 amino acids. Germline V lookup: CDR1 MNHEY, CDR2 SMNVEV (reference sequence). The germline V and J ends were trimmed by 6 bases and 3 bases, with 18 bases remaining between them. CDR3 coding DNA: TGTGCCAGCAGCCCCTTCAAGGGACATAGCTACGAGCAGTACTTC. Protein: CASSPFKGHSYEQYF.

The chain recombines TRBV21-1 with TRBJ2-1; TRBD2 is the table's D call and was not checked against the DNA. TRBV21-1 is tagged as a pseudogene. This CDR3 region has 19 residues. This CDR3 reads CASSKDLAGGQSSYNEQFF. In nucleotides, the CDR3 is TGTGCCAGCAGCAAAGACCTAGCGGGAGGCCAGAGCTCCTACAATGAGCAGTTCTTC.

This rearrangement joins TRBV10-3 to TRBJ1-2; the D is unclear. The CDR3 is made up of 15 amino acids. V was pared by 4 bases and J by 4 bases, with 16 bases between. Germline CDR1 is ENHRY and CDR2 is SYGVKD. The CDR3 is CAISGPGGESYGYTF. In nucleotides, the CDR3 is TGTGCCATCAGTGGTCCCGGCGGGGAGAGCTATGGCTACACCTTC.

V is TRBV19 and J is TRBJ1-1, with D hard to call. Trimming pared 9 bases from V and 12 bases from J, leaving 20 bases between. This CDR3 has 12 amino acids. Germline loops: CDR1 LNHDA, CDR2 SQIVND (reference sequence). CDR3 bases: TGTGCCAGCCTGGAGACGGGCAGGTTACCTTTCTTT. Translation gives CASLETGRLPFF.

The CDR3 reads CASSSTGGAGETQYF. CDR3 DNA sequence: TGTGCCAGCAGTTCTACAGGGGGCGCAGGGGAGACCCAGTACTTC. The chain links TRBV28 to TRBJ2-5; TRBD1 matches at 9 bases. The CDR3 extends over 15 amino acids. Germline CDR1 and CDR2: MDHEN and SYDVKM. V shed 4 bases, J shed 5 bases, and the junction held 8 bases outside the gene matches.

CDR3 in DNA: TGTGCCAGCTCACCGGGGACAGGGGGCGTTGGCGAGCAGTACTTC. Amino acid sequence: CASSPGTGGVGEQYF. The gene calls are TRBV18 and TRBJ2-7; 12 bases fit TRBD1. Trimming removed 3 bases from V and 6 bases from J; junction bases left unmatched: 6. The germline CDR1 and CDR2 sequences are KGHSH and LQKENI. CDR3 length: 15 amino acids.